The entry below gives a single T cell receptor beta chain sequence along with its context. Some clones are missing from TCRdb's copy, which holds only in-frame ones; the method was immunoSEQ multiplex PCR. The data show 62,000 or so clones, almost 85% seen once. The data stem from a study of OX40 agonist ivuxolimab in advanced cancers. V lost 2 bases to trimming and J lost 4 bases; unmatched junction nucleotides: 12. The CDR3 is 17 residues long. The germline gives CDR1 SGHDN, CDR2 FVKESK. The receptor's source is an adult with an advanced solid tumor such as melanoma, head and neck, liver or kidney cancer. This specimen consisted of CD4+ or CD8+ T cells sorted from blood, obtained in a trial of the OX40 agonist ivuxolimab. V usage is TRBV14 and J usage is TRBJ2-3; 7 bases agree with TRBD1. The CDR3 DNA is TGTGCCAGCAGCCAATATAAGGGACAGAGAGCCTCAGATACGCAGTATTTT. This encodes CASSQYKGQRASDTQYF.